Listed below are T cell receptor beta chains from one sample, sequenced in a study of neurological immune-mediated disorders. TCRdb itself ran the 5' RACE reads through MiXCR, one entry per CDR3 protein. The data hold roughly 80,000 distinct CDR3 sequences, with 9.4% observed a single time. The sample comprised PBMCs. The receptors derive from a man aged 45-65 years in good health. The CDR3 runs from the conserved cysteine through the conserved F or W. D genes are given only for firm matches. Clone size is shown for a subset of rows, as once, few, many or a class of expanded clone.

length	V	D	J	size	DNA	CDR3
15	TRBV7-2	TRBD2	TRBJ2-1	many	TGTGCCAGCAGCCCTAGGGGGTCTAGCGGGGAAGAGCAGTTCTTC	CASSPRGSSGEEQFF
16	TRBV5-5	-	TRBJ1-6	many	TGTGCCAGCAGCTTGGATCCAGGGGTTGGGAATTCACCCCTCCACTTT	CASSLDPGVGNSPLHF
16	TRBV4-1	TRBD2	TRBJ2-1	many	TGCGCCAGCAGCCAGGGACTAGCGGGGACCTACAATGAGCAGTTCTTC	CASSQGLAGTYNEQFF
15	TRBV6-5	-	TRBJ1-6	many	TGTGCCAGCTCAGGGGCCCCGAGTTTCGATTCACCCCTCCACTTT	CASSGAPSFDSPLHF
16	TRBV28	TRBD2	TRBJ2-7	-	TGTGCCAGCAGTCCAGGACTAGCGGGGCTAGCCTACGAGCAGTACTTC	CASSPGLAGLAYEQYF
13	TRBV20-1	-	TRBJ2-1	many	TGCAGTGCTAGGGAGGACTACTACAATGAGCAGTTCTTC	CSAREDYYNEQFF
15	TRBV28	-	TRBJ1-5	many	TGTGCCAGCAGTTTTTCCGCATATAGCAATCAGCCCCAGCATTTT	CASSFSAYSNQPQHF
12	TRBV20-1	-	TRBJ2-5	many	TGCAGGGCCTACGGGTCCCAAGAGACCCAGTACTTC	CRAYGSQETQYF
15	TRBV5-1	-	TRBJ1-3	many	TGCGCCAGCAGCTCGGACAGCTTCTCTGGAAACACCATATATTTT	CASSSDSFSGNTIYF
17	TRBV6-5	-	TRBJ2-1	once	TGTGCCAGCAGTTACTCGGGGTTTGGCGTGAGGGCCGGTGAGCAGTTTTTC	CASSYSGFGVRAGEQFF
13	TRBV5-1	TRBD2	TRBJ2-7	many	TGCGCCAGCGGACTAGCGAGCTCCTACGAGCAGTACTTC	CASGLASSYEQYF
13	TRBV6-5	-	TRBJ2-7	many	TGTGCCAGCAGTTACTTGCAGGGCTACGAGCAGTACTTC	CASSYLQGYEQYF
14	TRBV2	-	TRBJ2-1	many	TGTGCCAGCAACCCCCTGAGGGTGGGCAATGAGCAGTTCTTC	CASNPLRVGNEQFF
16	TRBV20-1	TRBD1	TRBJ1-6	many	TGCAGTGCTAGAGTGGGGTCGGGACAGGGTACTTCACCCCTCCACTTT	CSARVGSGQGTSPLHF
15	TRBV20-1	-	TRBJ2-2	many	TGCAGTGCTAGGGAGGCGGAGGCGAACACCGGGGAGCTGTTTTTT	CSAREAEANTGELFF
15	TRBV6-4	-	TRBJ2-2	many	TGTGCCAGCAGTATCCACGGTCAAAACACCGGGGAGCTGTTTTTT	CASSIHGQNTGELFF
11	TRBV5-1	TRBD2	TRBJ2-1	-	TGCGCCAGCGGGTCGGGGAGGGGCCAGTTCTTC	CASGSGRGQFF
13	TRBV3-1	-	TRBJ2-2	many	TGTGCCAGCACCCGCCAGGCTACCGGGGAGCTGTTTTTT	CASTRQATGELFF
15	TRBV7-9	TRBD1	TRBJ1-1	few	TGTGCCAGCAACGACAGGGGAAGCTGGGACACTGAAGCTTTCTTT	CASNDRGSWDTEAFF
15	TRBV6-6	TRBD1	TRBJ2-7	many	TGTGCCAGCATTAGGGACAGGGTTTATCCCTACGAGCAGTACTTC	CASIRDRVYPYEQYF
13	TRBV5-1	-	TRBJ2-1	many	TGCGCCAGCAGCTCCCTCACGGAGTATGAGCAGTTCTTC	CASSSLTEYEQFF
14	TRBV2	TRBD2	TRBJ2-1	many	TGTGCCAGCAGTTCTACTAGCGTTTACAATGAGCAGTTCTTC	CASSSTSVYNEQFF
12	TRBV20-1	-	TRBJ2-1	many	TGCAGTGCTAGTGGAGGGGGAGATGAGCAGTTCTTC	CSASGGGDEQFF
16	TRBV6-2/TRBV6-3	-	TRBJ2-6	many	TGTGCCAGCAGTCCCACTTGGACAGCTGGGGCCAACGTCCTGACTTTC	CASSPTWTAGANVLTF
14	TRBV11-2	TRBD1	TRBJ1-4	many	TGTGCCAGCTTTGGGGGGACAGTTAATGAAAAACTGTTTTTT	CASFGGTVNEKLFF
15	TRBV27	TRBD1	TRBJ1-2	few	TGTGCCAGCAGAACCGGGACAGGGCTGGGCTATGGCTACACCTTC	CASRTGTGLGYGYTF
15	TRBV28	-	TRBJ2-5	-	TGTGCCAGCAGTTCCTCAGGGGACCCAGTGAAGACCCAGTACTTC	CASSSSGDPVKTQYF
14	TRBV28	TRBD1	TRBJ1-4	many	TGTGCCAGCAGGGGGACAGGGGGCAATCAAAAACTGTTTTTT	CASRGTGGNQKLFF
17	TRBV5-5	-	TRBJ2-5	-	TGTGCCAGCAGCTTGGGGGGCGGGACACCGAACCAAGAGACCCAGTACTTC	CASSLGGGTPNQETQYF
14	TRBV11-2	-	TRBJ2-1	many	TGTGCTTCTGCGGCGAGGGGCAACTACAATGAGCAGTTCTTC	CASAARGNYNEQFF
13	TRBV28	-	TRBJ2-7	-	TGTGCCAGCAAGAACCCGGTGACCTACGAGCAGTACTTC	CASKNPVTYEQYF
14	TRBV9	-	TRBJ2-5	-	TGTGCCAGTAGCCCTCGCGTGGGGCAAGAGACCCAGTACTTC	CASSPRVGQETQYF
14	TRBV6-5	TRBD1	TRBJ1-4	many	TGTGCCAGCTCCCGGGGGACAGAGGGTGAAAAACTGTTTTTT	CASSRGTEGEKLFF
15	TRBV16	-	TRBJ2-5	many	TGTGCCAGCAGCCAATCGCGGGCAACTCAAGAGACCCAGTACTTC	CASSQSRATQETQYF
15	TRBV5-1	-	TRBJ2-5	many	TGCGCCAGCAGCATGAAAGCAGGGGATGAAGAGACCCAGTACTTC	CASSMKAGDEETQYF
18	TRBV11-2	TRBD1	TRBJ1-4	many	TGTGCCAGCAGCTCCCCTAACCTTCGACAGGGAAATAATGAAAAACTGTTTTTT	CASSSPNLRQGNNEKLFF
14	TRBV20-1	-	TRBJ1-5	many	TGCAGTGCTAGAGCTTCGAAGACGGCACAGCCCCAGCATTTT	CSARASKTAQPQHF
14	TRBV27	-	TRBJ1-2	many	TGTGCCAGCAGTTTCCGCTGGGGACACTTGGGCTACACCTTC	CASSFRWGHLGYTF
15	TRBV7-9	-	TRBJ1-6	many	TGTGCCAGCAGAGCTACGGGACGCCGCAATTCACCCCTCCACTTT	CASRATGRRNSPLHF
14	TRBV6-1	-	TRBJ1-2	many	TGTGCCAGCAGTGAAACCGACAGGCGGTATGGCTACACCTTC	CASSETDRRYGYTF
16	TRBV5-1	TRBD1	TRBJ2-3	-	TGCGCCAGCAGCAGGGGGACAGGGGGCGCGGGAGATACGCAGTATTTT	CASSRGTGGAGDTQYF
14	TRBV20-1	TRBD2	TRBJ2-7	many	TGCAGTGCTAGGAGCGGGAGGAGCTCCTACGAGCAGTACTTC	CSARSGRSSYEQYF